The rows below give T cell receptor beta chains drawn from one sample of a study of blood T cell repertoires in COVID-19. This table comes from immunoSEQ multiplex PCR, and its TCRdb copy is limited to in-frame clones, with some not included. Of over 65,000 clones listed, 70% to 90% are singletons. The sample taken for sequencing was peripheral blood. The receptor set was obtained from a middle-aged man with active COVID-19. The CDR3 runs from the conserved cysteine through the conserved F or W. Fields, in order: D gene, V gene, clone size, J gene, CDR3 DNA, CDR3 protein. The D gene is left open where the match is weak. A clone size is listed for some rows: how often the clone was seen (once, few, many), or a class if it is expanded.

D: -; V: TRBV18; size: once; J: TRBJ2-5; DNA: TGTGCCAGCTCACCTGAGAAGACCCAGTACTTC; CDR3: CASSPEKTQYF
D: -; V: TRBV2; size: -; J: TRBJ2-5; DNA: TGTGCCAGCAGTGAATCGCAACAGGGAAGCAGGGAGACCCAGTACTTC; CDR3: CASSESQQGSRETQYF
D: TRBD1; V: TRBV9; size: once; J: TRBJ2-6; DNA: TGTGCCAGCAGTGCGACAGGGGTTGGGGCCAACGTCCTGACTTTC; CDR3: CASSATGVGANVLTF
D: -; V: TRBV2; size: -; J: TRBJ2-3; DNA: TGTGCCAGCACCGCAAGGGTTCGCGGGGAACGCACAGATACGCAGTATTTT; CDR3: CASTARVRGERTDTQYF
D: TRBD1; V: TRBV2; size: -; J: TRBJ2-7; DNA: TGTGCCAGCAGTGCGAGGACAGGGGGGACCTACGAGCAGTACTTC; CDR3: CASSARTGGTYEQYF
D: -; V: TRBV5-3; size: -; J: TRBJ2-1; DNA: TGTGCCCCCGAGCCCAAGAGAGAGGATCCATGGAATGAGCAGTTCTTC; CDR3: CAPEPKREDPWNEQFF
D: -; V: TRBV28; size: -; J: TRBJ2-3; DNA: TGTGCCAGCAGTTTCCTCCCCAGAGGGAGCACAGATACGCAGTATTTT; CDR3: CASSFLPRGSTDTQYF
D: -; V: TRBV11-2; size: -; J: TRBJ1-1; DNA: TGTGCCAGCAGCGGACAAGTGAACACTGAAGCTTTCTTT; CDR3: CASSGQVNTEAFF
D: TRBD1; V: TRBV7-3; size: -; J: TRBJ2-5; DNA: TGTGCCAGCAGCCCCGACAGGGGGCGAGAGACCCAGTACTTC; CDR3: CASSPDRGRETQYF
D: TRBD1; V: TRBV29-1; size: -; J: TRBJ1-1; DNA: TGCAGCGTTGGGAGACTCAGAGGGACAGGGGTTGGTATCGCTGAAGCTTTCTTT; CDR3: CSVGRLRGTGVGIAEAFF
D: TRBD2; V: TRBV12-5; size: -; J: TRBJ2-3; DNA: TGTGCTAGTGGCAAAGGGACTAGCGGGGCGGATACGCAGTATTTT; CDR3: CASGKGTSGADTQYF
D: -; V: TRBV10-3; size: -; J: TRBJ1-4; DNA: TGTGCCATCAGTGAGTCCGTTGCAGCAACTAATGAAAAACTGTTTTTT; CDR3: CAISESVAATNEKLFF
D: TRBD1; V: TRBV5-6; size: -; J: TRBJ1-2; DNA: TGTGCCAGCAGCTTGGGGAGGCAGGGGGGATCTGGGTATGGCTACACCTTC; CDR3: CASSLGRQGGSGYGYTF
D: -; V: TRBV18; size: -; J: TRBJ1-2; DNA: TGTGCCAGCTCACTCAGAGGCCCCGGAGGCTACACCTTC; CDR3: CASSLRGPGGYTF
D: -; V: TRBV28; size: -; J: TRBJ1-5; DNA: TGTGCCAGCAGTCCGGTTGAGGGCAATCAGCCCCAGCATTTT; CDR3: CASSPVEGNQPQHF
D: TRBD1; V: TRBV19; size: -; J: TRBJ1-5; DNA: TGTGCCAGTAAAAGACAGGGGGATCAGCCCCAGCATTTT; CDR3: CASKRQGDQPQHF
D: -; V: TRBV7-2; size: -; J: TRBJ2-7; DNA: TGTGCCAGCAGCTTATCAGGGCCCTACGAGCAGTACTTC; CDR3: CASSLSGPYEQYF
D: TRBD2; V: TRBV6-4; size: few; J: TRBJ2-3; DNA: TGTGCCAGCAGTGAAGGCCCAGCGGGAGGGCACGCAGATACGCAGTATTTT; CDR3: CASSEGPAGGHADTQYF
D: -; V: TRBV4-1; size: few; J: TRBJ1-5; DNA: TGCGCCAGCAGCCTTTCAGGGGGCAATCAGCCCCAGCATTTT; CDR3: CASSLSGGNQPQHF
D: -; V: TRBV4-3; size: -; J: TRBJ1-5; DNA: TGCGCCAGCAGCCAAGATACAGGGCCCCTGCATTTT; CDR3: CASSQDTGPLHF
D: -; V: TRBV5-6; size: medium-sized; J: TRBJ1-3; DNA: TGTGCCAGCAGCTCCGCCTCAGCCAGGGGCCTCTACTTTGGAAACACCATATATTTT; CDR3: CASSSASARGLYFGNTIYF
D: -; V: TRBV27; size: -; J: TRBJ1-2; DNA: TGTGCCAGCAGTTTTCGTTATACAGGAGTCTATGGCTACACCTTC; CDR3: CASSFRYTGVYGYTF
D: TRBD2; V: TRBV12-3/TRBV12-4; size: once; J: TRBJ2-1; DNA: TGTGCCGGGGGGACTAGCGGGGACAATGAGCAGTTCTTC; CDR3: CAGGTSGDNEQFF
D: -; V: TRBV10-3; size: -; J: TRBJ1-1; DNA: TGTGCCATCAGTGCCCAGGGGACTGAAGCTTTCTTT; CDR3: CAISAQGTEAFF
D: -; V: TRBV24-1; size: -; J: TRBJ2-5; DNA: TGTGCCACCAGTGATTCTGTCGGGATTAAAGAGACCCAGTACTTC; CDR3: CATSDSVGIKETQYF
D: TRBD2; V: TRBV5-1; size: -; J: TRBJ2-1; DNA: TGCGCCAGCAGCTTGGTTAGCGGGAGTGGTGAGCAGTTCTTC; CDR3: CASSLVSGSGEQFF
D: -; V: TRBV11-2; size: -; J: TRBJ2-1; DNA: TGTGCCAGCAGCCTGGTAGCCTACAATGAGCAGTTCTTC; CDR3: CASSLVAYNEQFF
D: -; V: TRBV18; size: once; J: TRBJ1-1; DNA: TGTGCCAGCTCACCACGGACAGAGACTTGGTTGAACACTGAAGCTTTCTTT; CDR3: CASSPRTETWLNTEAFF
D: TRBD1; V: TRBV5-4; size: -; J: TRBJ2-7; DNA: TGTGCCAGCCGGGCGGGACAGGGGGCCTCCTACGAGCAGTACTTC; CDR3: CASRAGQGASYEQYF
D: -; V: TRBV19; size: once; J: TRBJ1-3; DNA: TGTGCCAGTAGTACAGGGGCCTACGCTGGAAACACCATATATTTT; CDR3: CASSTGAYAGNTIYF
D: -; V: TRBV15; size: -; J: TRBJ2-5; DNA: TGTGCCACCAGCAGAGCAATACAGGCCCAAGAGACCCAGTACTTC; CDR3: CATSRAIQAQETQYF
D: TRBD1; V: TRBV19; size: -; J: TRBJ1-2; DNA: TGTGCCAGTAGCAAAGGACAGGGGTCCTCCGGCTACACCTTC; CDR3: CASSKGQGSSGYTF
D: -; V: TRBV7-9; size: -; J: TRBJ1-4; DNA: TGTGCCAGCAGCTTATCTCAGGGCGAAAAACTGTTTTTT; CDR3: CASSLSQGEKLFF
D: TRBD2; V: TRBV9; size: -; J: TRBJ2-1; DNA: TGTGCCAGCAGCGTAGCTACGGCGGGGGGGCCGAATGAGCAGTTCTTC; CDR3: CASSVATAGGPNEQFF
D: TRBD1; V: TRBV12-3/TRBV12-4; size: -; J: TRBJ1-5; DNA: TGTGCCAGCGGTCTGGGGGACAGCCAGCCCCAGCATTTT; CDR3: CASGLGDSQPQHF
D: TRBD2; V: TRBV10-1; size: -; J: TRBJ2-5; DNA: TGCGCCAGCAGTGAGTCGGGACTAGGGGGAGAGACCCAGTACTTC; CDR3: CASSESGLGGETQYF
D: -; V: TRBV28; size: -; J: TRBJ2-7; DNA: TGTGCCAGCAGCGGCGGCCGCTCCTACGAGCAGTACTTC; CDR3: CASSGGRSYEQYF
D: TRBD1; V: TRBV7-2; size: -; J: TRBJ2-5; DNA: TGTGCCAGCAGCCTGGGCAGGGGGCGCGCGGAGACCCAGTACTTC; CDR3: CASSLGRGRAETQYF
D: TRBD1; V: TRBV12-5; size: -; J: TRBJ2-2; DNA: TGTGCCACCTCGGTCTCCGGGACAGGGAGGACCGGGGAGCTGTTTTTT; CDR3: CATSVSGTGRTGELFF
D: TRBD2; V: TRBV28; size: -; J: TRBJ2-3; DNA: TGTGCCTCCGGTAGCGGGGTGACAGATACGCAGTATTTT; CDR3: CASGSGVTDTQYF
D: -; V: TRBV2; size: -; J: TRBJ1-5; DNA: TGTGCCAGCAGTGAGGGGGGGGGATATAGCAATCAGCCCCAGCATTTT; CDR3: CASSEGGGYSNQPQHF
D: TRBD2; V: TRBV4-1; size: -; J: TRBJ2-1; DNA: TGCGCCAGCAGCCAAGGACTAGCGGGAGGGAGCTCCTACAATGAGCAGTTCTTC; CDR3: CASSQGLAGGSSYNEQFF
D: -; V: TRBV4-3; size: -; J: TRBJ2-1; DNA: TGCGCCAGCAGCCAAGGGTCGGCGGAGAAGACTTACAATGAGCAGTTCTTC; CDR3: CASSQGSAEKTYNEQFF
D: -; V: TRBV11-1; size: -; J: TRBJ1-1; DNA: TGTGCCAGCAGCTTATTAACAGGGCGGGGGCGCACTGAAGCTTTCTTT; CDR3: CASSLLTGRGRTEAFF
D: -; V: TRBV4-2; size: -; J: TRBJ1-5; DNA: TGTGCCAGCAGCCAAGATGTAGATTATCGACAGCCCCAGCATTTT; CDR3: CASSQDVDYRQPQHF
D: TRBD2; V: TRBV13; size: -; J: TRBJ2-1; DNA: TGTGCCAGCAGCTTCGGGCGGGGGGGGAATGAGCAGTTCTTC; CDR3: CASSFGRGGNEQFF
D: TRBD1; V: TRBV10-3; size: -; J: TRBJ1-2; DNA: TGTGCCATCAGCGTGGGGACAGGGGGACCGACTGGCTACACCTTC; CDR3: CAISVGTGGPTGYTF
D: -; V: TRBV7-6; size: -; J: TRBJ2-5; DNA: TGTGCCAGCAGCTTAGCTACGGGGGTCCAAGAGACCCAGTACTTC; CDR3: CASSLATGVQETQYF
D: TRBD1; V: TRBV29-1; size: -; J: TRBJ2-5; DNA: TGCAGCGTTGACCCGGGACAGGGTATTCGGGAGACCCAGTACTTC; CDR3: CSVDPGQGIRETQYF
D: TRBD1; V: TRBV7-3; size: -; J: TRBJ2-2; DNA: TGTGCCAGCAGCCGCTGGGCCGGGACAGGGAACACCGGGGAGCTGTTTTTT; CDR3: CASSRWAGTGNTGELFF
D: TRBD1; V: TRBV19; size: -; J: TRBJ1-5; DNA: TGTGCCAGTAGTATTAGACAGGGAAATCAGCCCCAGCATTTT; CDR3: CASSIRQGNQPQHF
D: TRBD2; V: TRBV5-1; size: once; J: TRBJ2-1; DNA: TGCGCCAGCAGCTTGAGCGGGGTAAACAATGAGCAGTTCTTC; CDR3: CASSLSGVNNEQFF
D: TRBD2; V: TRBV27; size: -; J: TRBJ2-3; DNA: TGTGCCAGCATCGGCGGGGGGGCCGGCACAGATACGCAGTATTTT; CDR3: CASIGGGAGTDTQYF